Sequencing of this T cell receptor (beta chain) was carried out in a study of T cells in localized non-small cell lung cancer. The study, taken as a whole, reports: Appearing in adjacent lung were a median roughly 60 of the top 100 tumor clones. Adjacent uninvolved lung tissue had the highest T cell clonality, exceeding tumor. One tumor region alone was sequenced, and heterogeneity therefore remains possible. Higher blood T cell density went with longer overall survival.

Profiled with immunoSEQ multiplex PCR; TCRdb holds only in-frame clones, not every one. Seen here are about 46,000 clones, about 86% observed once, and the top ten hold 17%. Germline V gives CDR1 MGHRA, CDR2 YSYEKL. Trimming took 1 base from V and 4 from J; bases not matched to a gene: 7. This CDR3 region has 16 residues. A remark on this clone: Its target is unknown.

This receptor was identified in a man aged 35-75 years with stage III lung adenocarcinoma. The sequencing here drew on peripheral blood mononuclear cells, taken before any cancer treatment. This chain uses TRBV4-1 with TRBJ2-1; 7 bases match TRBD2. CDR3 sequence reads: CASSQGQWEGYNEQFF. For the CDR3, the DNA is TGCGCCAGCAGCCAAGGCCAATGGGAGGGGTACAATGAGCAGTTCTTC.